Presented here are 4 T cell receptor beta chains from one specimen sequenced in a study of cytomegalovirus exposure and HLA in healthy donors. PCR used 60 Vbeta primers and 13 Jbeta primers. TCRdb keeps only in-frame clones here, not all; method: immunoSEQ multiplex PCR. The top ten hold approximately 7.5% of the sample, which has 100,000 to 150,000 clones, roughly 9% seen once. What was sequenced was PBMCs. These receptors originate from a woman aged 35 to 49 in good health and CMV-seropositive.

V gene TRBV7-2 combines with J gene TRBJ1-1; no definite D call. Germline loops: CDR1 SGHTA, CDR2 FQGNSA. The CDR3 is made up of 15 amino acids. V was shortened by 0 bases and J by 1 base, with 9 bases between the two germline ends. CDR3 DNA: TGTGCCAGCAGCTTAGCGGCGGCGGAGAACACTGAAGCTTTCTTT. Translated: CASSLAAAENTEAFF.

CDR3 protein: CASSFQSGLGEQYF. As DNA, the CDR3 is TGCGCCAGCAGCTTCCAAAGCGGGTTAGGCGAGCAGTACTTC. The chain joins TRBV5-1 to TRBJ2-7; D is perhaps TRBD2 (6 bases). The CDR3 is 14 amino acids. V lost 2 bases to trimming and J lost 6 bases, with 15 bases between them. Looked up from germline, CDR1 is SGHRS and CDR2 is YFSETQ.

The chain carries TRBV10-3 and TRBJ2-1; 8 positions agree with TRBD2. Unmatched junction bases numbered 7, after V lost 5 bases and J lost 4 bases. CDR1 and CDR2 (germline): ENHRY, SYGVKD. The CDR3 loop spans 15 amino acids. DNA for the CDR3: TGTGCCATCAGTTCCCTAGCGGGCCTGTACAATGAGCAGTTCTTC. Its protein product is CAISSLAGLYNEQFF.

The chain carries TRBV7-6 and TRBJ2-5; TRBD2 matches at 13 bases. This CDR3 spans 16 amino acids. V lost 1 base and J lost 1; bases outside the gene matches: 0. Germline CDR1 is SGHVS and CDR2 is FNYEAQ. CDR3 region: CASSLGLAGGQETQYF. CDR3 DNA sequence: TGTGCCAGCAGCTTAGGACTAGCGGGGGGCCAAGAGACCCAGTACTTC. Using reference TRBV7-6 and TRBJ2-5 for the parts outside the CDR3, the full variable domain is GAGVSQSPRYKVTKRGQDVALRCDPISGHVSLYWYRQALGQGPEFLTYFNYEAQQDKSGLPNDRFSAERPEGSISTLTIQRTEQRDSAMYRCASSLGLAGGQETQYFGPGTRLLVL.